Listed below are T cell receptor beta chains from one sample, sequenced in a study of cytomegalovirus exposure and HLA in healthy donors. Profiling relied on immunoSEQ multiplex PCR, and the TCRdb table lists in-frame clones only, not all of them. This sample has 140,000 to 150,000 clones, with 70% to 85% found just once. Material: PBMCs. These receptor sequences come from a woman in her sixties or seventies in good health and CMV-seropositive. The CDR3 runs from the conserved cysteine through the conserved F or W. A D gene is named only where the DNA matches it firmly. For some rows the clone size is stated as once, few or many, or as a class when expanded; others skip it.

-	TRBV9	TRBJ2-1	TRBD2	CASSASGTSARNEQFF	TGTGCCAGCAGCGCCTCCGGGACTAGCGCGAGGAATGAGCAGTTCTTC
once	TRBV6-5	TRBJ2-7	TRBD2	CASRPREAYYEQYF	TGTGCCAGCAGACCCCGGGAGGCTTACTACGAGCAGTACTTC
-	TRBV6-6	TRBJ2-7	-	CASTPGGLSYEQYF	TGTGCCAGCACTCCCGGGGGACTCTCCTACGAGCAGTACTTC
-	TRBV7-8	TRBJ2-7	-	CASSRAVGSSYEQYF	TGTGCCAGCAGCCGGGCGGTGGGGAGCTCCTACGAGCAGTACTTC
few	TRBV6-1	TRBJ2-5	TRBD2	CASRGTSGTQYF	TGTGCCAGCAGAGGGACTAGCGGGACCCAGTACTTC
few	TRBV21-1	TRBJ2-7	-	CASSPGTVRTYEQYF	TGTGCCAGCAGCCCTGGGACTGTACGAACCTACGAGCAGTACTTC
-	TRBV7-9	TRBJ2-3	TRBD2	CASSLAGSGREPSTDTQYF	TGTGCCAGCAGCTTGGCCGGGAGCGGGAGGGAGCCTAGCACAGATACGCAGTATTTT
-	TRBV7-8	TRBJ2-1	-	CASSLAGGIGLDEQFF	TGTGCCAGCAGCTTAGCTGGGGGGATCGGATTGGATGAGCAGTTCTTC
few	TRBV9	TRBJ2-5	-	CASSTSGTLQETQYF	TGTGCCAGCAGCACCTCCGGGACTCTCCAGGAGACCCAGTACTTC
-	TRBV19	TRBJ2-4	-	CASSTSRVKGDIQYF	TGTGCCAGTAGTACCTCTAGGGTGAAGGGGGACATTCAGTACTTC
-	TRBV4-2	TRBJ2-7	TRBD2	CASSPTSGYEQYF	TGTGCCAGCAGCCCGACTAGCGGCTACGAGCAGTACTTC
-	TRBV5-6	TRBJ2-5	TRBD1	CASSLDQLRGRGETQYF	TGTGCCAGCAGCTTGGATCAGCTCAGGGGGCGCGGGGAGACCCAGTACTTC
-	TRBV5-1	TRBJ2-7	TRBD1	CASSSTGVYEQYF	TGCGCCAGCAGCTCGACAGGGGTCTACGAGCAGTACTTC
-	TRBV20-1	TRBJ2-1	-	CSATTYNEQFF	TGCAGTGCTACAACCTACAATGAGCAGTTCTTC
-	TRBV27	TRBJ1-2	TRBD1	CASSFAGTDYGYTF	TGTGCCAGCAGTTTCGCCGGGACAGACTATGGCTACACCTTC
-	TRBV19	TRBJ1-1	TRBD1	CASSVRDSHTEAFF	TGTGCCAGTAGTGTCCGGGACAGTCACACTGAAGCTTTCTTT
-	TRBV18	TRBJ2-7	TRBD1	CASSAGTGSYEQYF	TGTGCCAGCTCAGCCGGGACAGGTTCCTACGAGCAGTACTTC
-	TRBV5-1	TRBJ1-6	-	CASSSESTNNSPLHF	TGCGCCAGCAGCTCCGAGAGTACCAATAATTCACCCCTCCACTTT
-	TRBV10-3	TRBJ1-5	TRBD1	CAISESGTGGVQPQHF	TGTGCCATCAGTGAGTCGGGGACAGGGGGCGTTCAGCCCCAGCATTTT
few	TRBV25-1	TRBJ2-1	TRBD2	CASSGASGSGEQFF	TGTGCCAGCAGTGGGGCTAGCGGGAGTGGGGAGCAGTTCTTC
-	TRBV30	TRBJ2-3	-	CAWGKRVTSTDTQYF	TGTGCCTGGGGTAAGCGGGTGACTAGCACAGATACGCAGTATTTT
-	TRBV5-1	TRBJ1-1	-	CASSLGSTEAFF	TGCGCCAGCAGCTTGGGGAGCACTGAAGCTTTCTTT
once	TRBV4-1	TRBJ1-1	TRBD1	CASSQVNRGAFF	TGCGCCAGCAGCCAAGTAAACAGGGGAGCTTTCTTT
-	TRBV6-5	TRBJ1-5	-	CASSYSTPGTNQPQHF	TGTGCCAGCAGTTACTCGACACCAGGAACCAATCAGCCCCAGCATTTT
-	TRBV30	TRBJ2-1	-	CAWTSSYNEQFF	TGTGCCTGGACTAGCTCCTACAATGAGCAGTTCTTC
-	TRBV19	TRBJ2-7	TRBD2	CASSWTSSYEQYF	TGTGCCAGTAGTTGGACTAGCTCCTACGAGCAGTACTTC
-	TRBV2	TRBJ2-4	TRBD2	CASSGLAKNIQYF	TGTGCCAGCAGCGGACTAGCGAAAAACATTCAGTACTTC
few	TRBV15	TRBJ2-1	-	CATAPKGDEQFF	TGTGCCACCGCCCCCAAGGGGGATGAGCAGTTCTTC
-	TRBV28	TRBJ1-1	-	CASSSLGSVTEAFF	TGTGCCAGCAGTTCCCTCGGGAGCGTCACTGAAGCTTTCTTT
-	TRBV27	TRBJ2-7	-	CASSFYSSTYEQYF	TGTGCCAGCAGTTTTTACAGTTCAACCTACGAGCAGTACTTC
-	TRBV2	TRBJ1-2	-	CASSRSYGYTF	TGTGCCAGCTCGAGAAGCTATGGCTACACCTTC
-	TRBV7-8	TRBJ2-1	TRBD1	CASSLEAGGYNEQFF	TGTGCCAGCAGCTTAGAGGCAGGGGGCTACAATGAGCAGTTCTTC
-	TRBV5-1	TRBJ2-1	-	CASSLAGAGSRNEQFF	TGCGCCAGCAGCTTGGCCGGGGCGGGATCCCGTAATGAGCAGTTCTTC
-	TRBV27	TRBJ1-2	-	CATLAGAAGYTF	TGTGCCACCTTGGCGGGGGCGGCTGGCTACACCTTC
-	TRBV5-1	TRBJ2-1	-	CASSLGGTDNEQFF	TGCGCCAGCAGCTTGGGTGGTACGGACAATGAGCAGTTCTTC
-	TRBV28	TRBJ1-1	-	CASSSGMNTEAFF	TGTGCCAGCAGTTCCGGGATGAACACTGAAGCTTTCTTT
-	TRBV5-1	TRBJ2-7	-	CASEKAGSYEQYF	TGCGCCAGCGAGAAGGCGGGATCCTACGAGCAGTACTTC
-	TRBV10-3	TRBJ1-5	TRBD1	CAISVTGGSDQPQHF	TGTGCCATCAGTGTGACAGGGGGCAGCGATCAGCCCCAGCATTTT
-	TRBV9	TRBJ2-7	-	CASSPEGRADWYEQYF	TGTGCCAGCAGCCCCGAGGGCCGCGCAGATTGGTACGAGCAGTACTTC